These 2 T cell receptor beta chains were sequenced from one sample in a study of T cells after yellow fever vaccination (dated by TCRdb to the late 2010s). Explained via the paper, the treatment or condition label denotes: live attenuated yellow fever vaccine strain. Receptors were amplified or captured by 5' RACE. The sample was run on an Illumina NovaSeq 6000. The public reads were reprocessed in TCRdb via fastp at Q25 and MiXCR, keeping in-frame beta chains. Under each unique CDR3 protein, matching rows form one entry showing the most common genes and DNA. Within this sample are around 340,000 distinct CDR3 sequences, with around 13% of them counted one time only. Approximately 3.3% of the sample is held by the ten biggest clonotypes. The sequencing used CD4+ T cells sorted from PBMCs, collected 15 days after the yellow fever booster vaccination. The receptors here all came from a man aged 18 to 29 who received the YFV17D yellow fever vaccine.

The CDR3 region has the DNA TGCGCCAGCAGCCTTCCCGGGACTGGGACCGGGGAGCTGTTTTTT. It is translated as CASSLPGTGTGELFF. The V call is TRBV5-1, the J call TRBJ2-2; D is perhaps TRBD2 (6 bases). The V end lost 4 bases, the J end lost 5 bases, and 15 bases lay between the germline ends. The germline V gene has CDR1 SGHRS and CDR2 YFSETQ. The CDR3 has 15 residues.

This chain uses TRBV5-1 with TRBJ1-2; the D gene is possibly TRBD1 (6 bases). Germline CDR1 and CDR2: SGHRS and YFSETQ. This CDR3 contains 13 residues. Trimming cost V 4 bases and J 7 bases, with 14 bases left between them. CDR3 in amino acids: CASSPNDRSGYTF. Written as DNA, the CDR3 is TGCGCCAGCAGCCCCAACGACAGGTCTGGCTACACCTTC. Drawing the rest from reference TRBV5-1 and TRBJ1-2, the complete variable domain is KAGVTQTPRYLIKTRGQQVTLSCSPISGHRSVSWYQQTPGQGLQFLFEYFSETQRNKGNFPGRFSGRQFSNSRSEMNVSTLELGDSALYLCASSPNDRSGYTFGSGTRLTVV.